This TCR beta chain stems from a study of T-cell reconstitution after alpha-beta-depleted transplantation in children. This clonotype was detected many times. The CDR3 has 13 amino acids. Germline lookup yields CDR1 SEHNR and CDR2 FQNEAQ (reference sequence). V gave up 7 bases and J gave up 3 bases; unmatched junction bases: 5. Preparation of the TCRbeta library used unique molecular identifiers. TCRdb itself ran the PCR reads through MiXCR, one entry per CDR3 protein. The sample lists 600,000 to 800,000 distinct CDR3 sequences, roughly 14% occurring once. This sequence was found in a girl aged 2 to 10 with congenital amegakaryocytic thrombocytopenia, due to receive a stem cell transplant. This sample comprised PBMCs, obtained before TCRalphabeta/CD19-depleted stem cell transplant. This chain joins TRBV7-9 and TRBJ1-2; 7 bases agree with TRBD1. CDR3 sequence reads: CASTEGQHYGYTF. The CDR3, as DNA: TGTGCCAGCACCGAGGGACAGCACTATGGCTACACCTTC.